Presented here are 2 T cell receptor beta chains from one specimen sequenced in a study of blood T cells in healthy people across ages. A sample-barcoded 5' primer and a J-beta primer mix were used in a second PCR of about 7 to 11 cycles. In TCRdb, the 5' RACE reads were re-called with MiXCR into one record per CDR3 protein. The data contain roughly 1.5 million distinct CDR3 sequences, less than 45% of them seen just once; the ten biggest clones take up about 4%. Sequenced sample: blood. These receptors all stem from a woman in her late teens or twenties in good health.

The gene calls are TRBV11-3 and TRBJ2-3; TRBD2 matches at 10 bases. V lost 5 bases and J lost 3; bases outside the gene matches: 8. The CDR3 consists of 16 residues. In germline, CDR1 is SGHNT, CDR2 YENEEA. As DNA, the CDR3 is TGTGCCAGCAGCAGTTCTAGCGGGAGAGGAACAGATACGCAGTATTTT. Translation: CASSSSSGRGTDTQYF.

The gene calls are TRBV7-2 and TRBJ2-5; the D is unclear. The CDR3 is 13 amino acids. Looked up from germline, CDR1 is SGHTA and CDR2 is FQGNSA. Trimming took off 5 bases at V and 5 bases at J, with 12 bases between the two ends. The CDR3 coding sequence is TGTGCCAGCAGCCCGCGGATTATGGAGACCCAGTACTTC. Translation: CASSPRIMETQYF.